This TCR beta chain was identified in a study of identical twins. There were only healthy Caucasians among the donors. Germline lookup yields CDR1 SGHKS and CDR2 YYEKEE (reference sequence). The CDR3 consists of 12 residues. The trim removed 1 base at V and 10 bases at J, leaving 4 bases unmatched. In its sample, this clonotype was seen a few times. TCRdb redid the calling of the 5' RACE reads with MiXCR, one entry per CDR3 protein. The sample includes about 240,000 distinct CDR3 sequences, approximately 10% of them seen just once. The chain couples TRBV5-5 to TRBJ1-1; 7 nucleotides line up with TRBD1. The sequence was obtained from a man in his forties or fifties in good health. Sequenced material: memory T cells sorted from blood. The CDR3 sequence: CASSLPTGLAFF. The CDR3 DNA sequence: TGTGCCAGCAGCTTGCCGACAGGGTTAGCTTTCTTT.